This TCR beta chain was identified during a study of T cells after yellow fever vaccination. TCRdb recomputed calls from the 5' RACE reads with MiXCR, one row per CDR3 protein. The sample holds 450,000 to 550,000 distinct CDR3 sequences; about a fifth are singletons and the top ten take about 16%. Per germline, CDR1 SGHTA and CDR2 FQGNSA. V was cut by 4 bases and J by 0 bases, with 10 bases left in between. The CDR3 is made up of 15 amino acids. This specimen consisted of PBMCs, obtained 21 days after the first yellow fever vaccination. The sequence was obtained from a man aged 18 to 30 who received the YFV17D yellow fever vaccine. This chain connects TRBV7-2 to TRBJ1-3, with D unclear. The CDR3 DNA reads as TGTGCCAGCAGCTCCTGGGTCAGCTCTGGAAACACCATATATTTT. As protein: CASSSWVSSGNTIYF. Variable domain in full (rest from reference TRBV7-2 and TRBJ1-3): GAGVSQSPSNKVTEKGKDVELRCDPISGHTALYWYRQSLGQGLEFLIYFQGNSAPDKSGLPSDRFSAERTGGSVSTLTIQRTQQEDSAVYLCASSSWVSSGNTIYFGEGSWLTVV.